This T cell receptor (beta chain) appears in the sequencing data of a study of Graves' ophthalmopathy and Graves' hyperthyroidism. The study's findings and limits: Forecasting of ophthalmopathy progression by the model achieved around 68% sensitivity and roughly 72% specificity. In blood appeared most of the expanded thyroid clonotypes whose frequency exceeded 0.001.

This clonotype was observed a handful of times. Its target is not known. As diagnostic evidence, clinical symptoms, serum thyroxine, TRAb, thyroid ultrasound and orbital computed tomography were relied upon. CDR3 regions of TCR beta were amplified from RNA transcripts. First-round RT-PCR employed HTBI primers, with a second-round multiplex PCR after it. From the multiplex PCR reads, TCRdb called clonotypes with MiXCR, one entry per CDR3 protein. The sample lists just over 600,000 distinct CDR3 sequences, over 20% occurring once. Trimming took 6 bases from V and 0 from J; bases not matched to a gene: 11. This CDR3 spans 17 amino acids. The germline CDR1 and CDR2 sequences are MNHEY and SMNVEV (reference sequence).

The source of this sequence is a woman aged 18-29 years with stable Graves' hyperthyroidism. Some clones in this sample may be carry-over from other donors' samples. The rearrangement uses TRBV27 and TRBJ2-7, with 10 bases that match TRBD1. The material sequenced was peripheral blood. CDR3 sequence reads: CASRKPTGGLSSYEQYF. The CDR3, as DNA: TGTGCCAGCAGGAAACCGACAGGGGGCCTGAGCTCCTACGAGCAGTACTTC.